A selection of T cell receptor beta chains follows, all from one sample in a study of blood T cells in healthy people across ages. TCRdb analysed the 5' RACE reads with MiXCR anew, one entry per CDR3 protein. In the table there are 650,000 to 1,000,000 distinct CDR3 sequences, 35% to 50% of which are singletons. Source material: blood. Receptors were obtained from a man of 80 years or more in good health. Both conserved end residues are part of each CDR3. The D gene is left open where the match is weak. The size field is filled for only some rows; it gives once, few, many or a size class.

>13|NA|TRBJ2-7|NA|TRBV27
TGTGCCAGCAGTTTATCTCTCGCCACAGAGCAGTACTTC
CASSLSLATEQYF
>17|NA|TRBJ2-3|NA|TRBV5-5
TGTGCCAGCAGCGAGACAAGCTCTCCATCCTACACAGATACGCAGTATTTT
CASSETSSPSYTDTQYF
>15|few|TRBJ2-7|TRBD1|TRBV4-3
TGCGCCAGCAGCCTCCGCAGGGGGTTTCTCTACGAGCAGTACTTC
CASSLRRGFLYEQYF
>12|NA|TRBJ2-1|TRBD2|TRBV29-1
TGCAGCGTCCGGGAGGCCTACAATGAGCAGTTCTTC
CSVREAYNEQFF
>13|NA|TRBJ2-7|NA|TRBV7-7
TGTGCCATCAGCTTAAGCCCAGACTCCGAGCAGTACTTC
CAISLSPDSEQYF
>14|few|TRBJ2-3|NA|TRBV30
TGTGCCTGGAGTGCGGGACCACTCACAGATACGCAGTATTTT
CAWSAGPLTDTQYF
>16|few|TRBJ2-1|TRBD2|TRBV2
TGTGCCAGCAGATTGGGTTTAGCGGGGTCCTACAATGAGCAGTTCTTC
CASRLGLAGSYNEQFF
>15|NA|TRBJ2-7|NA|TRBV7-2
TGTGCCAGCAGCCCTCCTCCCCCGGGGCCCTACGAGCAGTACTTC
CASSPPPPGPYEQYF
>14|NA|TRBJ1-6|NA|TRBV7-2
TGTGCCAGCAGCTCCACCTTACATGATTCACCCCTCCACTTT
CASSSTLHDSPLHF
>15|NA|TRBJ2-1|TRBD2|TRBV6-5
TGTGCCAGCAGGGGACTAGCGGAGTCCTACAATGAGCAGTTCTTC
CASRGLAESYNEQFF
>13|NA|TRBJ2-5|NA|TRBV20-1
TGCAGTGCTAGTTCAATCGGGGTGGAGACCCAGTACTTC
CSASSIGVETQYF
>16|NA|TRBJ2-7|TRBD1|TRBV6-2/TRBV6-3
TGTGCCAGCAGTACCACAGGGGGCGGGCGCTCCTACGAGCAGTACTTC
CASSTTGGGRSYEQYF
>14|NA|TRBJ2-1|TRBD2|TRBV19
TGTGCCAGTAGTGTCGGGGGGGATTACAATGAGCAGTTCTTC
CASSVGGDYNEQFF
>15|NA|TRBJ2-1|TRBD1|TRBV12-3/TRBV12-4
TGTGCCGGCAGTTTAGACAGGGGGGCCTACAATGAGCAGTTCTTC
CAGSLDRGAYNEQFF
>13|few|TRBJ2-7|NA|TRBV7-9
TGTGCCAGCAGCTTAGAAGCCGCGGGGGAGCAGTACTTC
CASSLEAAGEQYF
>12|NA|TRBJ2-7|NA|TRBV28
TGTGCCAGCAGGCCCCCGAACTACGAGCAGTACTTC
CASRPPNYEQYF
>11|many|TRBJ2-1|NA|TRBV6-2/TRBV6-3
TGTGCCAGCAGTTACTCCAATGAGCAGTTCTTC
CASSYSNEQFF
>16|NA|TRBJ2-5|NA|TRBV10-3
TGTGCCATCAGTGCCGTTAGAGAAGGGGGTGGGGAGACCCAGTACTTC
CAISAVREGGGETQYF
>17|few|TRBJ2-5|TRBD2|TRBV10-3
TGTGCCATCAGCGAGAGACCTAGCGGGAGGGCAGGAGAGACCCAGTACTTC
CAISERPSGRAGETQYF
>16|few|TRBJ2-7|NA|TRBV4-1
TGCGCCAGCAGCCAAGGAGTAGGAAGGGCAGTTCTTGAGCAGTACTTC
CASSQGVGRAVLEQYF
>16|NA|TRBJ2-7|TRBD1|TRBV7-2
TGTGCCAGCAGCTCTGCCGGGGGGACAGGGGGTTACGAGCAGTACTTC
CASSSAGGTGGYEQYF
>14|many|TRBJ2-7|TRBD2|TRBV20-1
TGCAGTGCGCGGACTAGCGGGTCAACCTACGAGCAGTACTTC
CSARTSGSTYEQYF
>14|NA|TRBJ2-7|TRBD1|TRBV6-6
TGTGCCAGCAGTTACCAGACAGGGACCTACGAGCAGTACTTC
CASSYQTGTYEQYF
>14|NA|TRBJ2-5|TRBD2|TRBV4-3
TGCGCCAGCAGACAAGAGACTAGCGATTATGAGCAGTACTTC
CASRQETSDYEQYF
>14|NA|TRBJ2-2|NA|TRBV30
TGTGCCTGGAGTGTTACAGCAAACACCAGGGAGCTGTTTTTT
CAWSVTANTRELFF
>13|few|TRBJ1-2|NA|TRBV28
TGTGCCAGCAGGGGGGGGGCTAACTATGGCTACACCTTC
CASRGGANYGYTF
>13|few|TRBJ2-1|NA|TRBV27
TGTGCCAGCAGTTTCGGGTTGATCAATGAGCAGTTCTTC
CASSFGLINEQFF
>14|NA|TRBJ2-7|TRBD1|TRBV6-1
TGTGCCAGCAGTGATTTGACAGGGTCCTACGAGCAGTACTTC
CASSDLTGSYEQYF
>16|NA|TRBJ1-1|NA|TRBV5-5
TGTGCCAGCAGCTTGGAAGGTGTCAGGGTGAACACTGAAGCTTTCTTT
CASSLEGVRVNTEAFF
>13|NA|TRBJ2-7|NA|TRBV7-2
TGTGCCAGCAGCCCAGGACACCACTACGAGCAGTACTTC
CASSPGHHYEQYF
>13|NA|TRBJ2-7|TRBD1|TRBV7-3
TGTGCCAGCGGACGGGACAGGAATTACGAGCAGTACTTC
CASGRDRNYEQYF
>15|few|TRBJ1-5|NA|TRBV3-1
TGTGCCAGCAGCCAAGGGGTGGGAGGCGGTCAGCCCCAGCATTTT
CASSQGVGGGQPQHF
>17|many|TRBJ2-1|NA|TRBV7-8
TGTGCCAGCAGCTTAGAAGGGGGGGCGTGGGCCCGGCCTGAGCAGTTCTTC
CASSLEGGAWARPEQFF
>16|NA|TRBJ2-5|NA|TRBV5-1
TGCGCCAGCAGCCTGGGGGAGAATATTTGGCCGGAGACCCAGTACTTC
CASSLGENIWPETQYF
>16|NA|TRBJ2-7|TRBD2|TRBV7-6
TGTGCCAGCAGCTTAGGGCACGGGACTAGCGTTCGCGAGCAGTACTTC
CASSLGHGTSVREQYF
>16|NA|TRBJ2-3|NA|TRBV20-1
TGCAGTGCTAGAGATCGAACTAGCAGCTTCACAGATACGCAGTATTTT
CSARDRTSSFTDTQYF
>15|many|TRBJ2-7|TRBD1|TRBV2
TGTGCCAGCAGACGATTGCTACAGGGGACCTACGAGCAGTACTTC
CASRRLLQGTYEQYF
>15|NA|TRBJ2-1|TRBD2|TRBV7-9
TGTGCCAGCAGCACGACTAGCGGGGACTACAATGAGCAGTTCTTC
CASSTTSGDYNEQFF
>14|NA|TRBJ1-1|NA|TRBV12-3/TRBV12-4
TGTGCCAGCAGTTTCGCGGGACGAGGGACTGAAGCTTTCTTT
CASSFAGRGTEAFF
>18|few|TRBJ2-5|NA|TRBV7-9
TGTGCCAGCAGCTTATCGACCACAGGGACTTCGGGTGGAGAGACCCAGTACTTC
CASSLSTTGTSGGETQYF
>19|NA|TRBJ2-5|NA|TRBV21-1
TGTGCCAGCAGCAAATTCGTTAAATTTTATCGGGGGGGCCAAGAGACCCAGTACTTC
CASSKFVKFYRGGQETQYF
>17|few|TRBJ2-1|NA|TRBV3-1
TGTGCCAGCAGCCCGATAAGCCGCCAGAGCTCCTACAATGAGCAGTTCTTC
CASSPISRQSSYNEQFF
>16|few|TRBJ1-2|NA|TRBV12-3/TRBV12-4
TGTGCCAGCAGTTTATCGGCAGGGGCGGGTTACTATGGCTACACCTTC
CASSLSAGAGYYGYTF
>13|NA|TRBJ1-4|NA|TRBV20-1
TGCAGTGCTCTCAGACAACGAGGGGAAAAACTGTTTTTT
CSALRQRGEKLFF
>15|NA|TRBJ2-5|TRBD1|TRBV4-1
TGCGCCAGCAGCCAAGACCCGGACAGGCAAGAGACCCAGTACTTC
CASSQDPDRQETQYF
>13|many|TRBJ1-1|NA|TRBV5-1
TGCGCCAGCAGCGTGGTGAGTTGGACTGAAGCTTTCTTT
CASSVVSWTEAFF
>14|NA|TRBJ2-2|NA|TRBV10-1
TGCGCCAGCAGTGAGAACATTGACACCGGGGAGCTGTTTTTT
CASSENIDTGELFF
>16|NA|TRBJ2-1|TRBD1|TRBV11-3
TGTGCCAGCAGCTTAGTTTTCGGGACAGATTTCAATGAGCAGTTCTTC
CASSLVFGTDFNEQFF
>13|NA|TRBJ1-6|TRBD1|TRBV7-9
TGTGCCAGCAGACAGGGGAGGGATTCACCCCTCCACTTT
CASRQGRDSPLHF
>16|few|TRBJ2-3|NA|TRBV12-3/TRBV12-4
TGTGCCAGCAGTTCCCCATCTAGCGCCTTCACAGATACGCAGTATTTT
CASSSPSSAFTDTQYF
>18|NA|TRBJ1-4|TRBD1|TRBV12-3/TRBV12-4
TGTGCCAGCCTCGGGACAGGGGGCGGTGTTTGGACTAATGAAAAACTGTTTTTT
CASLGTGGGVWTNEKLFF
>13|NA|TRBJ2-1|TRBD1|TRBV6-2/TRBV6-3
TGTGCCAGCAGCAAGGGACAGCTCAATGAGCAGTTCTTC
CASSKGQLNEQFF